This TCR beta chain was identified in a study of shared clonotypes between healthy human individuals. The table came from immunoSEQ multiplex PCR; TCRdb's copy has only in-frame clones and leaves some out. This table has about 2.4 million clones, roughly 93% appearing once. The V segment lost 5 bases and the J segment 4 bases; nucleotides outside the gene matches: 4. The CDR3 is 14 amino acids. CDR1 and CDR2 from the germline V gene are SGHRS and YFSETQ. The chain couples TRBV5-1 to TRBJ1-1; 11 positions agree with TRBD1. Sequenced input: naive CD4+ T cells from PBMCs. Subset defined: CD45RA+ positively selected. The source of this sequence is a man between 18 and 35 years old in good health. Some clones in this sample may be carry-over from other donors' samples. The CDR3 region has the DNA TGCGCCAGCAGGGGACAGGGGGATAGCACTGAAGCTTTCTTT. This encodes CASRGQGDSTEAFF.